This TCR beta chain was observed in a study of graft-versus-host responses after intestinal transplantation. Graft tissue processing released intraepithelial and lamina propria lymphocytes. Data came from immunoSEQ multiplex PCR; TCRdb stores just in-frame clones and leaves some out. The sample records under 7,500 clones, around four fifths being singletons. Sequences were derived from ileum tissue, sampled 300 to 320 days after intestinal transplant. This sequence originates from a human patient who received an intestinal transplant, so some T cells may come from the graft donor.

The CDR3 DNA reads as TGTGCCAGCAGGAGTTCCTCGGACAGGGCGAACACCGGGGAGCTGTTTTTT. This translates into CASRSSSDRANTGELFF. The rearrangement uses TRBV7-9 and TRBJ2-2; 8 bases fit TRBD1. The CDR3 contains 17 residues. V shed 6 bases, J shed 0 bases, and the junction held 9 bases outside the gene matches. CDR1 and CDR2 (germline): SEHNR, FQNEAQ (reference sequence). Looking up the rest from reference TRBV7-9 and TRBJ2-2 gives the full variable domain: DTGVSQNPRHKITKRGQNVTFRCDPISEHNRLYWYRQTLGQGPEFLTYFQNEAQLEKSRLLSDRFSAERPKGSFSTLEIQRTEQGDSAMYLCASRSSSDRANTGELFFGEGSRLTVL.